Below, one T cell receptor (beta chain) is given with its context. Germline V gene lookup returns CDR1 MGHRA and CDR2 YSYEKL. CDR3 length: 16 amino acids. V lost 3 bases, J lost 1 base, and 14 bases lay in between. This entry belongs to a study of blood T cell repertoires in COVID-19. Looking at the study overall: Samples came from the United States, Italy and Spain, spanning acute and convalescent COVID-19. Sample material is recorded as cDNA or gDNA derived from T cells, B-cell-depleted T cells, or PBMCs.

As processed by the authors: From reference gene primer amplification, estimates of nucleated cell counts were derived. Measured with immunoSEQ multiplex PCR; TCRdb has only the in-frame clones, and not every one. The D gene and trimming were derived from the DNA, and the V and J assignments and clone size from that table. The data contain over 200,000 clones, approximately 84% of them singletons. The V call is TRBV4-1, the J call TRBJ2-3, with D possibly TRBD2 on 7 matching bases. Source material: peripheral blood. This receptor was identified in a man aged 40-49 years with active or convalescent COVID-19. The CDR3 here is CASSQVGGARTDTQYF. The CDR3 DNA follows: TGCGCCAGCAGCCAGGTGGGGGGGGCACGCACAGATACGCAGTATTTT.